What follows are 14 T cell receptor beta chains derived from one specimen sequenced in a study of T cell clonotyping in hematopoietic cell transplantation. Profiled with immunoSEQ multiplex PCR; TCRdb holds only in-frame clones, not every one. The table shows roughly 15,000 clones, with roughly 88% occurring only once. Sequenced sample: peripheral blood mononuclear cells. The receptors here all came from a man between 50 and 59 years old in good health. Some clones in this sample may be carry-over from other donors' samples.

The genes are TRBV5-1 and TRBJ1-1; maybe TRBD1 (6 bases). Deletions cut 0 bases from V and 5 bases from J, with 11 bases between. This CDR3 is built from 14 residues. Germline CDR1 reads SGHRS; CDR2 reads YFSETQ. In DNA form, the CDR3 reads TGCGCCAGCAGCTTGGATGGAAGGGGGACTGAAGCTTTCTTT. It yields the protein CASSLDGRGTEAFF.

The DNA of the CDR3 is TGTGCCAGCAGCTTAAACGGGGAGCTGTTTTTT. It encodes CASSLNGELFF. The genes are TRBV7-2 and TRBJ2-2; unclear D gene. Germline V gives CDR1 SGHTA, CDR2 FQGNSA. The CDR3 length is 11 residues. The germline V and J ends were trimmed by 2 bases and 7 bases, with 2 bases remaining between them.

The chain carries TRBV7-2 and TRBJ1-1; D might be TRBD1 (5 bases). Looked up from germline, CDR1 is SGHTA and CDR2 is FQGNSA. The CDR3 length is 13 residues. V was trimmed by 2 bases and J by 6 bases, leaving 10 bases between them. CDR3 protein: CASSLRVGAEAFF. CDR3 nucleotide sequence: TGTGCCAGCAGCTTAAGGGTGGGGGCTGAAGCTTTCTTT.

V gene TRBV29-1 combines with J gene TRBJ2-2, with a weak D call TRBD2 (6 bases). This CDR3 region has 14 residues. CDR1 and CDR2 from the germline V gene are SQVTM and ANQGSEA. Trimming cost V 3 bases and J 7 bases, with 15 bases left between them. In nucleotides, the CDR3 is TGCAGCGTTGACCTAGGAGGGGCCAACGGGGAGCTGTTTTTT. It is translated as CSVDLGGANGELFF.

This chain uses TRBV19 with TRBJ2-4; TRBD1 aligns across 10 bases. Germline CDR1 is LNHDA and CDR2 is SQIVND (reference sequence). The junction had 11 bases not matched to a gene; V was cut back by 4 bases and J by 8 bases. CDR3 length: 16 amino acids. CDR3 protein: CASSSPGTGVGDIQYF. CDR3 nucleotides: TGTGCCAGTAGTAGTCCCGGGACAGGGGTAGGGGACATTCAGTACTTC. Combining the CDR3 with reference TRBV19 and TRBJ2-4 gives the whole variable domain DGGITQSPKYLFRKEGQNVTLSCEQNLNHDAMYWYRQDPGQGLRLIYYSQIVNDFQKGDIAEGYSVSREKKESFPLTVTSAQKNPTAFYLCASSSPGTGVGDIQYFGAGTRLSVL.

V usage is TRBV7-9 and J usage is TRBJ1-2; D not certain. The V end lost 4 bases, the J end lost 3 bases, and 9 bases lay between the germline ends. Germline CDR1 and CDR2: SEHNR and FQNEAQ (reference sequence). The CDR3 runs to 13 residues. CDR3 nucleotides: TGTGCCAGCAGCTCCGGAAGATACTATGGCTACACCTTC. Residues: CASSSGRYYGYTF.

The CDR3 DNA reads TGTGCCAGCAGCTTAACCTCAACAGTCGGCGGGGAGCTGTTTTTT. Translation: CASSLTSTVGGELFF. The chain employs TRBV7-3 and TRBJ2-2; D uncertain. CDR1 is SGHTA, CDR2 FQGTGA, per germline. Trimming stripped 0 bases from V and 7 bases from J, with 12 bases between. The CDR3 covers 15 residues. The full variable domain, rest sourced from reference TRBV7-3 and TRBJ2-2, is GAGVSQTPSNKVTEKGKYVELRCDPISGHTALYWYRQSLGQGPEFLIYFQGTGAADDSGLPNDRFFAVRPEGSVSTLKIQRTERGDSAVYLCASSLTSTVGGELFFGEGSRLTVL.

V and J are TRBV20-1 and TRBJ1-1; D is unclear. This CDR3 contains 11 residues. Germline CDR1 is DFQATT and CDR2 is SNEGSKA (reference sequence). Trimming removed 5 bases from V and 3 bases from J, with 7 bases in between. This chain's CDR3 is CSAGRDTEAFF. The CDR3 DNA reads TGCAGTGCTGGTAGGGACACTGAAGCTTTCTTT.

This clone was seen once. The rearrangement joins TRBV29-1 to TRBJ1-2, with D possibly matching TRBD1 (6 bases). Germline loops: CDR1 SQVTM, CDR2 ANQGSEA. This CDR3 is built from 11 residues. V lost 5 bases and J lost 7, with 11 bases in between. The CDR3 nucleotides read TGCAGCGTTTCAGGGGTACGTGGCTACACCTTC. It yields the protein CSVSGVRGYTF.

The CDR3: CAGGTGANVLTF. DNA for the CDR3: TGTGCCGGCGGGACGGGGGCCAACGTCCTGACTTTC. V usage is TRBV2 and J usage is TRBJ2-6; maybe TRBD2 (6 bases). The germline gives CDR1 SNHLY, CDR2 FYNNEI. Trimming left V 11 bases short and J 4 bases short, with 9 bases between. The length of the CDR3 is 12 residues.

This chain connects TRBV9 to TRBJ1-1, with D tentatively TRBD1 (5 bases). Germline lookup yields CDR1 SGDLS and CDR2 YYNGEE. The CDR3 is 15 amino acids. Between the trimmed V and J ends, which lost 0 bases and 0 bases, there was a span of 9 bases. As DNA, the CDR3 is TGTGCCAGCAGCGTAGGGACATCGATGAACACTGAAGCTTTCTTT. Translated, it gives CASSVGTSMNTEAFF.

This chain links TRBV9 with TRBJ2-5, with D perhaps given as TRBD1 or TRBD2 (6 bases each). The length of the CDR3 is 15 residues. CDR1 is SGDLS and CDR2 is YYNGEE in the germline V gene. Trimming shortened V by 4 bases and J by 3 bases, and 16 bases separated the two germline ends. The CDR3 sequence is CASSLGGRPKETQYF. CDR3 DNA: TGTGCCAGCAGCCTGGGGGGCCGGCCGAAAGAGACCCAGTACTTC.

The chain employs TRBV9 and TRBJ2-5; no reliable D call. Germline CDR1 and CDR2: SGDLS and YYNGEE. This CDR3 spans 14 amino acids. V gave up 0 bases and J gave up 10 bases, with 16 bases separating them. CDR3 protein: CASSVGLGGVDQYF. The CDR3 bases are TGTGCCAGCAGCGTAGGCCTCGGTGGGGTTGACCAGTACTTC. The full variable domain, completed using reference TRBV9 and TRBJ2-5, is DSGVTQTPKHLITATGQRVTLRCSPRSGDLSVYWYQQSLDQGLQFLIQYYNGEERAKGNILERFSAQQFPDLHSELNLSSLELGDSALYFCASSVGLGGVDQYFGPGTRLLVL.

The CDR3 DNA reads TGTGCCAGTAGTAGGGGGACTACTAGCAATCAGCCCCAGCATTTT. It translates to CASSRGTTSNQPQHF. The chain recombines TRBV19 with TRBJ1-5, with a weak D call TRBD1 (5 bases). The CDR3 length is 15 residues. V lost 4 bases and J lost 0, with 10 bases in between. Germline V CDR1 and CDR2: LNHDA, SQIVND (reference sequence). Together with reference TRBV19 and TRBJ1-5, the CDR3 gives the full variable domain: DGGITQSPKYLFRKEGQNVTLSCEQNLNHDAMYWYRQDPGQGLRLIYYSQIVNDFQKGDIAEGYSVSREKKESFPLTVTSAQKNPTAFYLCASSRGTTSNQPQHFGDGTRLSIL.